Listed below are T cell receptor beta chains from one sample, sequenced in a study of shared clonotypes between healthy human individuals. Using immunoSEQ multiplex PCR, the repertoire was profiled, and TCRdb retains in-frame clones only, with some absent. The sample carries 2 million to 2.5 million clones, 90% to 96% recorded once. The sequenced sample consisted of naive CD4+ T cells sorted from blood. These receptors were collected from a man younger than 35 in good health. CDR3s leave out the opening cysteine and the closing phenylalanine or tryptophan. D genes are given only for firm matches.

j_gene,d_gene,len,v_gene,CDR3aa
TRBJ1-4,NA,15,TRBV30,AWSVRVRAGTNEKLF
TRBJ2-1,TRBD2,13,TRBV13,ASSVSASGYFEQF
TRBJ2-5,TRBD2,14,TRBV7-2,ASSLLGGRRQETQY
TRBJ2-5,TRBD2,12,TRBV10-3,AISASGGAETQY
TRBJ2-1,TRBD1,13,TRBV28,ASTRGGHSYNEQF
TRBJ2-7,NA,10,TRBV28,ASKADSYEQY
TRBJ2-5,NA,10,TRBV6-6,ASSYPGETQY
TRBJ2-5,TRBD2,13,TRBV19,ASSILAGERETQY
TRBJ2-5,TRBD1,12,TRBV2,ASNVDRAQETQY
TRBJ2-7,NA,10,TRBV30,AWTLEGYEQY
TRBJ1-5,TRBD1,11,TRBV6-1,ASNRQGNQPQH
TRBJ1-5,TRBD1,14,TRBV4-2,ASSQGGTGPNQPQH
TRBJ1-6,NA,16,TRBV4-3,ASSLGWPKGTGNSPLH
TRBJ1-6,NA,10,TRBV19,ASSKENSPLH
TRBJ2-7,NA,10,TRBV27,ASSFLGLPSY
TRBJ2-3,NA,13,TRBV29-1,SVGRGSPSTDTQY
TRBJ2-1,NA,17,TRBV7-2,ASSLVGISAGGIYNEQF
TRBJ2-7,TRBD1,15,TRBV11-2,ASSTGTGRWSSYEQY
TRBJ2-3,NA,12,TRBV5-1,ASSIGQGTDTQY
TRBJ2-3,NA,13,TRBV6-4,ASSETTLVTDTQY